This TCR beta chain was recorded in a study of T cell responses to AZD1222 COVID-19 vaccine. TCRdb keeps only in-frame clones here, not all; method: immunoSEQ multiplex PCR. The sample lists roughly 180,000 clones, around 90% occurring once. This sequence originates from an adult who received the AZD1222 COVID-19 vaccine. Specimen: peripheral blood, collected 28 days after the second AZD1222 dose.

CDR3 sequence reads: CASSPASENTEAFF. CDR3 nucleotide sequence: TGTGCCAGCTCACCAGCGTCAGAGAACACTGAAGCTTTCTTT. V usage is TRBV18 and J usage is TRBJ1-1; D uncertain. V shed 2 bases and J shed 1 base, with 8 bases lying between them. This CDR3 is 14 amino acids long. The V gene's germline CDR1 is KGHSH and CDR2 LQKENI. Filled out from reference TRBV18 and TRBJ1-1, the complete variable domain reads NAGVMQNPRHLVRRRGQEARLRCSPMKGHSHVYWYRQLPEEGLKFMVYLQKENIIDESGMPKERFSAEFPKEGPSILRIQQVVRGDSAAYFCASSPASENTEAFFGQGTRLTVV.